These T cell receptor beta chains were read from a single sample in a study of blood T cell repertoires in COVID-19. Sequencing used immunoSEQ multiplex PCR; TCRdb keeps in-frame clones, though not all of them. The table includes about 38,000 clones, around four fifths detected once. What was sequenced was peripheral blood. The receptors come from a man aged 50-59 years with active COVID-19. Each CDR3 is given with its conserved first and last residue. D genes are given only for firm matches. The size of a clone is reported for some rows only, either as once, few or many, or as a class for expanded clones.

clone_size: -; v_call: TRBV5-4; j_call: TRBJ2-2; d_call: -; cdr3_aa: CASSLGQARPGELFF; cdr3_nt: TGTGCCAGCAGCTTGGGACAAGCCCGCCCCGGGGAGCTGTTTTTT
clone_size: -; v_call: TRBV12-3/TRBV12-4; j_call: TRBJ2-5; d_call: -; cdr3_aa: CASSLSRETQYF; cdr3_nt: TGTGCCAGCAGTTTGTCCCGGGAGACCCAGTACTTC
clone_size: medium-sized; v_call: TRBV7-8; j_call: TRBJ1-2; d_call: -; cdr3_aa: CASSPRQTNYGYTF; cdr3_nt: TGTGCCAGCAGCCCAAGACAAACTAACTATGGCTACACCTTC
clone_size: -; v_call: TRBV3-1/TRBV3-2; j_call: TRBJ2-5; d_call: TRBD1; cdr3_aa: CASSQMGQTSAETQYF; cdr3_nt: TGTGCCAGCAGCCAAATGGGACAGACTTCCGCTGAGACCCAGTACTTC
clone_size: -; v_call: TRBV27; j_call: TRBJ1-6; d_call: -; cdr3_aa: CASSAPPGYNSPLHF; cdr3_nt: TGTGCCAGCAGTGCCCCGCCAGGCTATAATTCACCCCTCCACTTT
clone_size: few; v_call: TRBV10-1; j_call: TRBJ2-7; d_call: TRBD1; cdr3_aa: CASSTGQGATGQYF; cdr3_nt: TGCGCCAGCAGTACGGGACAGGGGGCAACCGGGCAGTACTTC
clone_size: -; v_call: TRBV7-6; j_call: TRBJ2-3; d_call: TRBD2; cdr3_aa: CASSLRTSMADTQYF; cdr3_nt: TGTGCCAGCAGCTTAAGGACTAGCATGGCAGATACGCAGTATTTT
clone_size: -; v_call: TRBV9; j_call: TRBJ1-2; d_call: -; cdr3_aa: CASSHGTNYGYTF; cdr3_nt: TGTGCCAGCAGCCATGGGACAAACTATGGCTACACCTTC
clone_size: few; v_call: TRBV29-1; j_call: TRBJ2-5; d_call: TRBD2; cdr3_aa: CSVAGLAGVETQYF; cdr3_nt: TGCAGCGTTGCTGGACTAGCGGGGGTTGAGACCCAGTACTTC
clone_size: few; v_call: TRBV2; j_call: TRBJ1-5; d_call: TRBD1; cdr3_aa: CASSDQGAGVGNQPQHF; cdr3_nt: TGTGCCAGCAGTGATCAGGGGGCGGGTGTCGGCAATCAGCCCCAGCATTTT
clone_size: -; v_call: TRBV5-1; j_call: TRBJ2-5; d_call: -; cdr3_aa: CASSSYQTRGAETQYF; cdr3_nt: TGCGCCAGCAGCTCCTACCAGACTAGAGGGGCGGAGACCCAGTACTTC
clone_size: -; v_call: TRBV6-5; j_call: TRBJ2-2; d_call: -; cdr3_aa: CASRDYTGELFF; cdr3_nt: TGTGCCAGCAGGGACTACACCGGGGAGCTGTTTTTT
clone_size: -; v_call: TRBV29-1; j_call: TRBJ2-1; d_call: -; cdr3_aa: CSVEEGHSGNEQFF; cdr3_nt: TGCAGCGTTGAAGAAGGACACTCTGGGAATGAGCAGTTCTTC
clone_size: -; v_call: TRBV5-1; j_call: TRBJ1-2; d_call: TRBD1; cdr3_aa: CASSPGQGVYGYTF; cdr3_nt: TGCGCCAGCAGCCCAGGACAGGGTGTCTATGGCTACACCTTC
clone_size: -; v_call: TRBV11-2; j_call: TRBJ2-1; d_call: TRBD1; cdr3_aa: CASSHPSMGDRVGEQFF; cdr3_nt: TGTGCCAGCAGCCACCCAAGCATGGGGGACAGGGTCGGTGAGCAGTTCTTC
clone_size: -; v_call: TRBV6-5; j_call: TRBJ2-7; d_call: -; cdr3_aa: CASSYGLASSYEQYF; cdr3_nt: TGTGCCAGCAGTTACGGGCTGGCGAGCTCCTACGAGCAGTACTTC
clone_size: -; v_call: TRBV10-2; j_call: TRBJ2-7; d_call: TRBD2; cdr3_aa: CASSDLRGTRVSYEQYF; cdr3_nt: TGCGCCAGCAGTGACCTACGAGGGACTAGGGTTTCCTACGAGCAGTACTTC
clone_size: -; v_call: TRBV5-1; j_call: TRBJ2-3; d_call: TRBD2; cdr3_aa: CASSLTGGPDTQYF; cdr3_nt: TGCGCCAGCAGCTTGACGGGGGGGCCAGATACGCAGTATTTT
clone_size: -; v_call: TRBV28; j_call: TRBJ1-5; d_call: -; cdr3_aa: CASTLTGSNQPQHF; cdr3_nt: TGTGCCAGCACCCTGACAGGAAGCAATCAGCCCCAGCATTTT
clone_size: -; v_call: TRBV2; j_call: TRBJ1-1; d_call: -; cdr3_aa: CASREDSGKAFF; cdr3_nt: TGTGCCAGCAGGGAGGACAGTGGGAAAGCTTTCTTT
clone_size: -; v_call: TRBV15; j_call: TRBJ2-7; d_call: TRBD1; cdr3_aa: CATSSARDRGKFYEQYF; cdr3_nt: TGTGCCACCAGCAGTGCCCGGGACAGGGGAAAATTTTACGAGCAGTACTTC
clone_size: -; v_call: TRBV2; j_call: TRBJ2-7; d_call: -; cdr3_aa: CASSVGGGYEQYF; cdr3_nt: TGTGCCAGCAGTGTTGGCGGCGGCTACGAGCAGTACTTC
clone_size: -; v_call: TRBV7-2; j_call: TRBJ1-2; d_call: -; cdr3_aa: CASRGQGRVGGYTF; cdr3_nt: TGTGCCAGCAGAGGGCAGGGAAGGGTCGGTGGCTACACCTTC
clone_size: -; v_call: TRBV6-2/TRBV6-3; j_call: TRBJ2-5; d_call: TRBD2; cdr3_aa: CASSSTSGAQETQYF; cdr3_nt: TGTGCCAGCAGTTCGACTAGCGGGGCTCAAGAGACCCAGTACTTC
clone_size: once; v_call: TRBV3-1/TRBV3-2; j_call: TRBJ2-2; d_call: TRBD2; cdr3_aa: CPTRRGGDTGELFF; cdr3_nt: TGTCCCACCCGCCGGGGGGGGGACACCGGGGAGCTGTTTTTT
clone_size: -; v_call: TRBV12-3/TRBV12-4; j_call: TRBJ1-1; d_call: -; cdr3_aa: CASSLVSTEAFF; cdr3_nt: TGTGCCAGCAGTTTAGTCTCCACTGAAGCTTTCTTT
clone_size: few; v_call: TRBV28; j_call: TRBJ2-3; d_call: -; cdr3_aa: CASSIRGTDTQYF; cdr3_nt: TGTGCCAGCAGTATCCGGGGCACAGATACGCAGTATTTT
clone_size: -; v_call: TRBV19; j_call: TRBJ2-1; d_call: -; cdr3_aa: CASAGWGNEQFF; cdr3_nt: TGTGCTTCCGCGGGGTGGGGGAATGAGCAGTTCTTC
clone_size: -; v_call: TRBV6-5; j_call: TRBJ2-2; d_call: -; cdr3_aa: CASSWWGEPTGELFF; cdr3_nt: TGTGCCAGCAGCTGGTGGGGGGAACCGACCGGGGAGCTGTTTTTT
clone_size: -; v_call: TRBV5-4; j_call: TRBJ2-5; d_call: TRBD2; cdr3_aa: CASSLVLAGGETQYF; cdr3_nt: TGTGCCAGCAGCTTGGTGCTAGCGGGGGGAGAGACCCAGTACTTC
clone_size: -; v_call: TRBV6-5; j_call: TRBJ2-7; d_call: TRBD1; cdr3_aa: CASSYSATGSYEQYF; cdr3_nt: TGTGCCAGCAGTTACTCGGCGACAGGGTCCTACGAGCAGTACTTC
clone_size: -; v_call: TRBV6-2/TRBV6-3; j_call: TRBJ1-2; d_call: TRBD1; cdr3_aa: CASSPTHGQAHGYTF; cdr3_nt: TGTGCCAGCAGTCCCACCCACGGACAGGCCCATGGCTACACCTTC
clone_size: -; v_call: TRBV11-2; j_call: TRBJ2-5; d_call: -; cdr3_aa: CASSLGGGPETQYF; cdr3_nt: TGTGCCAGCAGCTTAGGCGGGGGCCCGGAGACCCAGTACTTC
clone_size: -; v_call: TRBV6-5; j_call: TRBJ1-2; d_call: TRBD1; cdr3_aa: CASRAGQPYGYTF; cdr3_nt: TGTGCCAGCAGGGCGGGACAGCCGTATGGCTACACCTTC
clone_size: few; v_call: TRBV28; j_call: TRBJ1-4; d_call: -; cdr3_aa: CASSLAQGLGEKLFF; cdr3_nt: TGTGCCAGCAGTTTAGCGCAGGGTCTTGGGGAAAAACTGTTTTTT
clone_size: -; v_call: TRBV6-2/TRBV6-3; j_call: TRBJ2-7; d_call: TRBD2; cdr3_aa: CASSERGEQYF; cdr3_nt: TGTGCCAGCAGCGAGCGGGGAGAGCAGTACTTC
clone_size: -; v_call: TRBV18; j_call: TRBJ1-4; d_call: -; cdr3_aa: CASSPLGQNNEKLFF; cdr3_nt: TGTGCCAGCTCACCACTAGGACAGAACAATGAAAAACTGTTTTTT
clone_size: -; v_call: TRBV24-1; j_call: TRBJ2-3; d_call: TRBD1; cdr3_aa: CATSEKGALDTQYF; cdr3_nt: TGTGCCACCAGTGAAAAGGGGGCCCTAGATACGCAGTATTTT
clone_size: -; v_call: TRBV19; j_call: TRBJ2-3; d_call: TRBD1; cdr3_aa: CASSAGQATDTQYF; cdr3_nt: TGTGCCAGTAGTGCCGGACAGGCCACAGATACGCAGTATTTT
clone_size: -; v_call: TRBV7-9; j_call: TRBJ2-7; d_call: -; cdr3_aa: CASSSQGYEQYF; cdr3_nt: TGTGCCAGCAGCTCTCAGGGCTACGAGCAGTACTTC
clone_size: -; v_call: TRBV24-1; j_call: TRBJ2-2; d_call: -; cdr3_aa: CATSDLLGRVVTGELFF; cdr3_nt: TGTGCCACCAGTGATTTGCTTGGGCGGGTGGTCACCGGGGAGCTGTTTTTT